This T cell receptor beta chain was retrieved from a study of shared clonotypes between healthy human individuals. Profiling relied on immunoSEQ multiplex PCR, and the TCRdb table lists in-frame clones only, not all of them. The data hold fewer than 1 million clones, with 96% observed a single time. Terminally differentiated effector memory CD45RA+ cells were excluded from the naive CD8 cells, which were CD45RO-negative and positively selected for CCR7. This CDR3 has 15 residues. After removal of 5 bases from V and 1 base from J, the junction contained 7 bases not matched to a gene. Germline assignment: CDR1 MNHEY and CDR2 SMNVEV (reference sequence).

V is TRBV27 and J is TRBJ1-2, with 7 bases identical to TRBD1. The TCR was taken from a young man in good health. The sequenced sample was naive CD8+ T cells sorted from blood. The CDR3, as DNA: TGTGCCAGCAGTCCACTCAGGGACAGTAACTATGGCTACACCTTC. Encoded protein: CASSPLRDSNYGYTF.